The entry below gives a single T cell receptor (beta chain) sequence along with its context. The sample belongs to a study of blood T cell repertoires in COVID-19. Looking at the study overall: Collection of acute and convalescent COVID-19 samples took place in the United States, Italy and Spain. From T cells, B-cell-depleted T cells, or PBMCs came the material, which was cDNA or gDNA.

In the original analysis: From reference gene primer amplification, estimates of nucleated cell counts were derived. Assay used: immunoSEQ multiplex PCR; TCRdb lists only in-frame clones, some missing. V and J calls and clone size are copied from that table; D and trimming were computed from the DNA. The profile shows 400,000 to 450,000 clones, around nine tenths of them singletons. The germline V gene encodes CDR1 MDHEN and CDR2 SYDVKM. This CDR3 has 11 residues. Trimming stripped 4 bases from V and 7 bases from J, with 7 bases between. Source material: peripheral blood. The source is a middle-aged woman with COVID-19, enrolled during active disease. V and J are TRBV28 and TRBJ1-2, with D hard to call. This chain's CDR3 is CASSSRLGYTF. The CDR3 coding sequence is TGTGCCAGCAGTTCGCGGCTTGGCTACACCTTC.